Sequencing of this T cell receptor (beta chain) was carried out in a study of blood T cell repertoires in COVID-19. Study background: From the United States, Italy and Spain came samples of acute and convalescent COVID-19.

How the authors handled the data: The authors estimated nucleated cell counts from reference gene primer amplification. The data were produced by immunoSEQ multiplex PCR, yet TCRdb's version contains in-frame clones alone and is incomplete. The DNA gave D and trimming, while V, J and clone size come from that table. The table lists roughly 43,000 clones, 75% to 90% of them singletons. The CDR3 consists of 15 residues. Germline values: CDR1 LGHNA, CDR2 YNFKEQ. After removal of 7 bases from V and 5 bases from J, the junction contained 9 bases not matched to a gene. Sequencing input: peripheral blood. This rearrangement joins TRBV4-2 to TRBJ2-1, with TRBD2 matching over 9 bases. The origin of this receptor is a human donor in a cohort sampled during active COVID-19. In DNA, the CDR3 is TGTGCCAGCACCGACGAGCGGGGGGCTCACAATGAGCAGTTCTTC. This codes for CASTDERGAHNEQFF.